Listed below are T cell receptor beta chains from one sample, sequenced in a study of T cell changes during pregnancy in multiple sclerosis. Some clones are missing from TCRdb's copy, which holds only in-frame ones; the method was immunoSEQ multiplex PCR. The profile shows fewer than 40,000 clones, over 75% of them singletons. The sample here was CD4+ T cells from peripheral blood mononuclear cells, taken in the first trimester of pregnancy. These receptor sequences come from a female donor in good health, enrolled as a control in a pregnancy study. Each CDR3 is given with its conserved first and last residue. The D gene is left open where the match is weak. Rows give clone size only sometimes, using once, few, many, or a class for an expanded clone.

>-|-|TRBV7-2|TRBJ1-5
CASSLAGRVNQPQHF
TGTGCCAGCAGCTTAGCGGGCAGGGTGAACCAGCCCCAGCATTTT
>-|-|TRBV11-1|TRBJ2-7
CASSFGQSYEQYF
TGTGCCAGCAGCTTCGGACAGTCCTACGAGCAGTACTTC
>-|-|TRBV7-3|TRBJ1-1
CASSPQGYTEAFF
TGTGCCAGCAGCCCTCAGGGTTATACTGAAGCTTTCTTT
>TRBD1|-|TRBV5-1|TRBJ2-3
CASSQYQGANTQYF
TGCGCCAGCAGCCAATATCAGGGGGCGAATACGCAGTATTTT
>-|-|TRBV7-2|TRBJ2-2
CASSSRQTGELFF
TGTGCCAGCAGCTCCCGACAGACCGGGGAGCTGTTTTTT
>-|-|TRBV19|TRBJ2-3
CASNKGRGSTDTQYF
TGTGCCAGTAATAAGGGGAGGGGGAGCACAGATACGCAGTATTTT
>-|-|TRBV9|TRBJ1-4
CASSRQGKGATNEKLFF
TGTGCCAGCAGTCGGCAGGGGAAGGGTGCAACTAATGAAAAACTGTTTTTT
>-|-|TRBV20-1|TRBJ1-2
CSASSDTGYTF
TGCAGTGCTAGTAGTGATACTGGCTACACCTTC
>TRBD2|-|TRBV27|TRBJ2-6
CASSTGLAAPSGANVLTF
TGTGCCAGCAGTACGGGACTAGCGGCCCCCTCTGGGGCCAACGTCCTGACTTTC
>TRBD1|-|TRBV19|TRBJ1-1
CASKGTGLGFTEAFF
TGTGCCAGTAAAGGGACAGGCCTAGGATTCACTGAAGCTTTCTTT
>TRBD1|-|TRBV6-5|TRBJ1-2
CASRPDRDGYTF
TGTGCCAGCAGGCCGGACAGGGACGGCTACACCTTC
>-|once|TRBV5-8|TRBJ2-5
CASSPGQGSAFQETQYF
TGTGCCAGCAGCCCGGGTCAGGGAAGCGCCTTCCAAGAGACCCAGTACTTC
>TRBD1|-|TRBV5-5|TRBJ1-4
CASSPQGGNEKLFF
TGTGCCAGCAGCCCCCAGGGGGGTAATGAAAAACTGTTTTTT
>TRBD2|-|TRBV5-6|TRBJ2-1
CASSPTSGGVEQFF
TGTGCCAGCAGCCCGACTAGCGGGGGGGTTGAGCAGTTCTTC
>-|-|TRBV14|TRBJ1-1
CASSRRGPNRNTEAFF
TGTGCCAGCAGCCGTAGGGGCCCGAACCGGAACACTGAAGCTTTCTTT
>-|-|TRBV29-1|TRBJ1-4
CSVQGLDNEKLFF
TGCAGCGTCCAGGGCCTAGATAATGAAAAACTGTTTTTT
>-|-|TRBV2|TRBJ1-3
CASSVPGNTIYF
TGTGCCAGCAGCGTCCCGGGAAACACCATATATTTT
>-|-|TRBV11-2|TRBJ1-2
CASSLDNDKGGSGYTF
TGTGCCAGCAGCTTAGATAACGACAAGGGAGGCAGCGGCTACACCTTC
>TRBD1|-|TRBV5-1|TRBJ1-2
CASSWADRGDGYTF
TGCGCCAGCAGCTGGGCGGACAGGGGGGACGGCTACACCTTC
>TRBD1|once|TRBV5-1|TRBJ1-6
CASSLGGGRDSPLHF
TGCGCCAGCAGCTTGGGAGGGGGCAGAGATTCACCCCTCCACTTT
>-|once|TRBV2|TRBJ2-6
CASTGTYSGANVLTF
TGTGCCAGCACCGGGACTTACTCTGGGGCCAACGTCCTGACTTTC
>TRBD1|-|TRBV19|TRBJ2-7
CASSDRGREQYF
TGTGCCAGTAGCGACAGGGGGCGCGAGCAGTACTTC
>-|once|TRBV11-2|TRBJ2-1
CASSFTQGVNEQFF
TGTGCCAGCAGCTTCACGCAGGGTGTCAATGAGCAGTTCTTC
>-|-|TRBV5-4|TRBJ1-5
CASSRENQPQHF
TGTGCCAGCAGCCGAGAAAATCAGCCCCAGCATTTT
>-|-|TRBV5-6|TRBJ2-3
CASSLGGYTDTQYF
TGTGCCAGCAGCTTGGGGGGCTACACAGATACGCAGTATTTT
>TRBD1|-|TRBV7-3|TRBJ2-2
CASSSYRGNGELFF
TGTGCCAGCAGCTCGTACAGGGGTAACGGGGAGCTGTTTTTT
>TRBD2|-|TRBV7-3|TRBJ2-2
CASSLFGGATTGELFF
TGTGCCAGCAGCTTATTCGGGGGGGCTACCACCGGGGAGCTGTTTTTT
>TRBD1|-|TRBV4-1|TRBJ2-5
CASSQGDRALQETQYF
TGCGCCAGCAGCCAAGGGGACAGGGCGTTACAAGAGACCCAGTACTTC
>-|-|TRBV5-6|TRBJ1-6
CASTLGFDISPLHF
TGTGCCAGCACCCTTGGGTTCGACATTTCACCCCTCCACTTT
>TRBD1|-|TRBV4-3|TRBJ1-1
CASSQGSPGGSFF
TGCGCCAGCAGCCAAGGTAGCCCAGGGGGCTCTTTCTTT
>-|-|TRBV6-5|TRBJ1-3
CASTQGSGHTIYF
TGTGCCAGCACTCAGGGGAGCGGACACACCATATATTTT
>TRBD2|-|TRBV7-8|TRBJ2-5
CASSSGLAGGVGTQYF
TGTGCCAGCAGCTCCGGACTAGCGGGGGGCGTTGGGACCCAGTACTTC
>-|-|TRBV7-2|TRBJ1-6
CASSLILGGNSPLHF
TGTGCCAGCAGCTTAATTCTTGGGGGGAATTCACCCCTCCACTTT
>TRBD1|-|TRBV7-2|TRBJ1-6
CASRNLGGDPPLHF
TGTGCCAGCAGGAACTTAGGGGGCGATCCACCCCTCCACTTT
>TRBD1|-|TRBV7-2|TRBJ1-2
CASSLHPQGQATF
TGTGCCAGCAGCCTCCACCCACAGGGGCAGGCCACCTTC
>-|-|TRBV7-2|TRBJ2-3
CASSSSGGSDTQYF
TGTGCCAGCAGCTCCTCCGGCGGGTCTGATACGCAGTATTTT
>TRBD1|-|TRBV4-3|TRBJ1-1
CASSQDRVQGVFF
TGCGCCAGCAGCCAAGATCGGGTACAGGGGGTGTTCTTT
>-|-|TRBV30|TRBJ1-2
CAWSVRLGGLRGYTF
TGTGCCTGGAGTGTACGGCTGGGGGGGTTAAGGGGCTACACCTTC
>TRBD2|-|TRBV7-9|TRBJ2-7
CASSPGGRKYEQYF
TGTGCCAGCAGCCCCGGGGGGAGGAAATACGAGCAGTACTTC
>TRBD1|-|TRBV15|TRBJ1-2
CATSRAPGQGNYGYTF
TGTGCCACCAGCAGAGCCCCGGGACAGGGAAACTATGGCTACACCTTC
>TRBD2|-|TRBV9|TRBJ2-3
CASSTSGGAPDTQYF
TGTGCCAGCAGCACGAGCGGGGGGGCCCCAGATACGCAGTATTTT
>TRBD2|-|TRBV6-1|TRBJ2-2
CASSAGGAQGNTGELFF
TGTGCCAGCAGTGCCGGGGGGGCGCAGGGGAACACCGGGGAGCTGTTTTTT
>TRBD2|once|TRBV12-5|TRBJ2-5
CASGSLHSGLAGGETQYF
TGTGCTAGTGGTTCCCTCCACTCGGGACTAGCGGGGGGAGAGACCCAGTACTTC
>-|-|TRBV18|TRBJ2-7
CASSARQPPEQYF
TGTGCCAGCTCAGCGCGACAGCCCCCCGAGCAGTACTTC
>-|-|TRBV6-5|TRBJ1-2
CASRKEGLGYGYTF
TGTGCCAGCAGGAAGGAGGGACTCGGCTATGGCTACACCTTC
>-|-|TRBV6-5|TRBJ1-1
CASSYSNRASEAFF
TGTGCCAGCAGTTACTCGAACAGGGCCTCCGAAGCTTTCTTT